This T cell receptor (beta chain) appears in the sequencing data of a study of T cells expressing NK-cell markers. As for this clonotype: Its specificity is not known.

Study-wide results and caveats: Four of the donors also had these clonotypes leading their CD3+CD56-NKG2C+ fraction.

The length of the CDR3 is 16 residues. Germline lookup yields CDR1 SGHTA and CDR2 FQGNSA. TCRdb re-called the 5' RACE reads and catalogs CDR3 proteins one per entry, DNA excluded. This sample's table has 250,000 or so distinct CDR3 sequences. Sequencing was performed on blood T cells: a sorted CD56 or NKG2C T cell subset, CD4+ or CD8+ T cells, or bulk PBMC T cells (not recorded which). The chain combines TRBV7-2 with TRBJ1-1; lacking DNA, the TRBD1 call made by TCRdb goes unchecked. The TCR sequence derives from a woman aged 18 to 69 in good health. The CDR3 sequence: CASSLGVGAWGAEAFF.